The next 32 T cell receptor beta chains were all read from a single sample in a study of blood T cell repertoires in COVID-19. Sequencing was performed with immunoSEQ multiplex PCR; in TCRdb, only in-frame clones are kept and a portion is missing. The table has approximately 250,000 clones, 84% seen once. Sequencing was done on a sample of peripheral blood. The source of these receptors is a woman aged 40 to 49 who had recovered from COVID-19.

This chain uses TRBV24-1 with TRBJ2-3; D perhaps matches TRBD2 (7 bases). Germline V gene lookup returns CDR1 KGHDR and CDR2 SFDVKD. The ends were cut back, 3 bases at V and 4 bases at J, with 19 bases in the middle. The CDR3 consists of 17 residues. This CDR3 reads CATSDRGSGGHPDTQYF. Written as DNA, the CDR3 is TGTGCCACCAGTGATAGAGGATCGGGGGGCCACCCAGATACGCAGTATTTT.

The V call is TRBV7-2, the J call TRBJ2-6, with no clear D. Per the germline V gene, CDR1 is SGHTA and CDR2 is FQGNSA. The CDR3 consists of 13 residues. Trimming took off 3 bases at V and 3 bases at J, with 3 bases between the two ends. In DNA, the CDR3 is TGTGCCAGCAGCTTTAATGGGGCCAACGTCCTGACTTTC. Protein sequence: CASSFNGANVLTF.

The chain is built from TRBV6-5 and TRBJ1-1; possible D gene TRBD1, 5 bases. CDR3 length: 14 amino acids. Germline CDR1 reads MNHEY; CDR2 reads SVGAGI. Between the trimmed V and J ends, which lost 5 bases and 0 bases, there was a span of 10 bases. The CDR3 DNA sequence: TGTGCCAGCAGTCGAGACAGCCTGAACACTGAAGCTTTCTTT. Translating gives CASSRDSLNTEAFF.

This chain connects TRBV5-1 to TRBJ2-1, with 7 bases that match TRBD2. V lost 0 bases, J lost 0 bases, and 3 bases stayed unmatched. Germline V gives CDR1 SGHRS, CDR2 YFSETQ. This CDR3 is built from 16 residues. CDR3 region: CASSLAGGYSYNEQFF. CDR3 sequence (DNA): TGCGCCAGCAGCTTGGCCGGGGGGTACTCCTACAATGAGCAGTTCTTC.

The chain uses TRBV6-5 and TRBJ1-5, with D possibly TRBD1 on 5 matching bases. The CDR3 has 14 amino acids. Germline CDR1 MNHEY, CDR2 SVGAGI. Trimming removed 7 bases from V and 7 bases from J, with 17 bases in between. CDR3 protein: CASIMRWGYQPQHF. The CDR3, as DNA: TGTGCCAGCATCATGAGATGGGGCTACCAGCCCCAGCATTTT.

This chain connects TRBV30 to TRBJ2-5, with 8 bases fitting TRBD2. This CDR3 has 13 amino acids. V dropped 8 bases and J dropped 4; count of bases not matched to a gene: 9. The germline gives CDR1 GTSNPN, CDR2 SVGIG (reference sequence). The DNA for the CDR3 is TGTGCCCGCGACGGGGGGGCAGGAGAGACCCAGTACTTC. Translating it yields CARDGGAGETQYF.

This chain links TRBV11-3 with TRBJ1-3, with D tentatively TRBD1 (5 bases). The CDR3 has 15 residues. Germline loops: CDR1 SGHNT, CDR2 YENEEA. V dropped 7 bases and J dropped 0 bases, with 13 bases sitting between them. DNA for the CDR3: TGTGCCAGCACTCCCGGGGGTTCCTCTGGAAACACCATATATTTT. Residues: CASTPGGSSGNTIYF.

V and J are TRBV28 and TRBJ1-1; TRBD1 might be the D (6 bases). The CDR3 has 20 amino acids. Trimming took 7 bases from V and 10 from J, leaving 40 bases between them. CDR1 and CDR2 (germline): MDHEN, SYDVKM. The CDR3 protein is CASILPPGSGVGQGRGLAFF. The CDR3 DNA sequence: TGTGCCAGCATTCTACCGCCTGGGTCTGGAGTGGGCCAGGGGAGGGGTTTAGCTTTCTTT. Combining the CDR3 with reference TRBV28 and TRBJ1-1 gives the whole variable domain DVKVTQSSRYLVKRTGEKVFLECVQDMDHENMFWYRQDPGLGLRLIYFSYDVKMKEKGDIPEGYSVSREKKERFSLILESASTNQTSMYLCASILPPGSGVGQGRGLAFFGQGTRLTVV.

CDR3 nucleotide sequence: TGTGCCAGCAGGATGAAGGAGACAGGGTACAATGAGCAGTTCTTC. Translation: CASRMKETGYNEQFF. This chain joins TRBV2 and TRBJ2-1; 7 bases match TRBD1. Losses at the gene ends were 6 bases for V and 4 bases for J; bases not matched to a gene: 9. CDR1 SNHLY and CDR2 FYNNEI come from the germline V gene. This CDR3 spans 15 amino acids.

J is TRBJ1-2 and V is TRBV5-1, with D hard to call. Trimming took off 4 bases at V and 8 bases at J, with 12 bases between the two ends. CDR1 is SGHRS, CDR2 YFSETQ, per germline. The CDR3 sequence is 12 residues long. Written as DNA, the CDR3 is TGCGCCAGCAGCCCACTTGGGCGCGGCTACACCTTC. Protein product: CASSPLGRGYTF.

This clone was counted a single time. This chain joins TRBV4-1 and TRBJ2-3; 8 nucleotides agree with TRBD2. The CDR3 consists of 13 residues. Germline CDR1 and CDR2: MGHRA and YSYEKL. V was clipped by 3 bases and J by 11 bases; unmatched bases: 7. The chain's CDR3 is CASSQVGSGGQYF. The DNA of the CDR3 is TGCGCCAGCAGCCAGGTTGGCAGCGGGGGGCAGTATTTT.

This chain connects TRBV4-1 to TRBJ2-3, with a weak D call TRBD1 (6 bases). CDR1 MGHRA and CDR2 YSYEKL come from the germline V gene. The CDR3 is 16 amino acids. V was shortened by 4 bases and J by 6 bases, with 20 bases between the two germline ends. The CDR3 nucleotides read TGCGCCAGCAGCCGCCGGGACAATACTCCAGCCGATACGCAGTATTTT. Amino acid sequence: CASSRRDNTPADTQYF.

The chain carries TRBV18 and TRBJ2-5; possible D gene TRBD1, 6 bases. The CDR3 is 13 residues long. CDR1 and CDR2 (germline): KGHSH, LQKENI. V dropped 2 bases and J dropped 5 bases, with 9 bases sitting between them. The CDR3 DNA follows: TGTGCCAGCTCACCAGACAGGCGGGAGACCCAGTACTTC. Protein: CASSPDRRETQYF.

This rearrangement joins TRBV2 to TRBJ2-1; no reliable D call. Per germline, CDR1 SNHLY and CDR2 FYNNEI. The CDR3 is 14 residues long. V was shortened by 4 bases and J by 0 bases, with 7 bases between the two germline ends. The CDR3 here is CASSVSSSYNEQFF. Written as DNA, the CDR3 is TGTGCCAGCAGTGTCTCGAGCTCCTACAATGAGCAGTTCTTC.

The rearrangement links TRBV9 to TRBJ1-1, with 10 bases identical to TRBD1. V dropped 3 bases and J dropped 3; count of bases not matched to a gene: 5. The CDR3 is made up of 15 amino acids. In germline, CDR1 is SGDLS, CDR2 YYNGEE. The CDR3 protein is CASSATGGLYTEAFF. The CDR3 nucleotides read TGTGCCAGCAGCGCGACAGGGGGCCTGTACACTGAAGCTTTCTTT.

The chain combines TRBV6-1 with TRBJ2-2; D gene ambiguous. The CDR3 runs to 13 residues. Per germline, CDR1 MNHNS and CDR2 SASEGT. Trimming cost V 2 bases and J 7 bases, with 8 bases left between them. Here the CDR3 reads CASSEQGVGELFF. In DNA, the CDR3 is TGTGCCAGCAGTGAACAAGGAGTCGGGGAGCTGTTTTTT.

The CDR3 sequence: CASSQEGRAFYEQYF. Written as DNA, the CDR3 is TGTGCCAGCAGCCAAGAAGGCAGGGCCTTCTACGAGCAGTACTTC. The chain uses TRBV3-1 (or the pseudogene TRBV3-2) and TRBJ2-7, with D perhaps TRBD1 (5 bases). CDR1 and CDR2 (germline): LGHDT, YNNKEL (reference sequence). Trimming shortened V by 0 bases and J by 3 bases, and 12 bases separated the two germline ends. The CDR3 has 15 amino acids.

The CDR3 bases are TGTGCCAGCAGTTGGCAGGCTCGCACCGGGGAGCTGTTTTTT. Protein product: CASSWQARTGELFF. The chain carries TRBV27 and TRBJ2-2; unclear D gene. The length of the CDR3 is 14 residues. The V and J ends lost 4 bases and 4 bases respectively, with 10 bases between them. Germline V CDR1 and CDR2: MNHEY, SMNVEV (reference sequence).

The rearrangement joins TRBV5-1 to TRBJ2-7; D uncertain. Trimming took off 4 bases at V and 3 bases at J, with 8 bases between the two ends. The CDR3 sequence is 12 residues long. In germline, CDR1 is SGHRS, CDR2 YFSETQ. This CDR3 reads CASSLLGYEQYF. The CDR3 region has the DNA TGCGCCAGCAGCCTTCTAGGCTACGAGCAGTACTTC.

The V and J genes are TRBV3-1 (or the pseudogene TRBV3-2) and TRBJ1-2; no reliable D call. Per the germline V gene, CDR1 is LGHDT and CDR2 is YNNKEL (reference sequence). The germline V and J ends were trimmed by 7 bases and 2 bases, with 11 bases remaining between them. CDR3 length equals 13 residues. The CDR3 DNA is TGTGCCAGCACCTCAGAGGGAAACTATGGCTACACCTTC. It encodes CASTSEGNYGYTF.

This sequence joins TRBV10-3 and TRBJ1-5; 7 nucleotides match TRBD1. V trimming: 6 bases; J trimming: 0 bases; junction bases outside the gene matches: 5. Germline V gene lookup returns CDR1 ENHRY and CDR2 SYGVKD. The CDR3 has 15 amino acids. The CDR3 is CAISRDRYSNQPQHF. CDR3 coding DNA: TGTGCCATCAGCCGGGACAGATATAGCAATCAGCCCCAGCATTTT.

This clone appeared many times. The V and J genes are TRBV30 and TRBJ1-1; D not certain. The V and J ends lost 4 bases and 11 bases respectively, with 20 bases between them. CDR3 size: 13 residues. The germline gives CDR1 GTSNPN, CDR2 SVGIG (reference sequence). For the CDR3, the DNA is TGTGCCTGGACATACCAGGCCCCGCATGTCGCTTTCTTT. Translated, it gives CAWTYQAPHVAFF.

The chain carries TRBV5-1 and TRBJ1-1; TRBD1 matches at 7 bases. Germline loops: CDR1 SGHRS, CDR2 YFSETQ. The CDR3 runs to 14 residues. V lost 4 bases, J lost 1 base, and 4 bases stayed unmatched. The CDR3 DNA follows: TGCGCCAGCAGCCTGGGACAGTCGAACACTGAAGCTTTCTTT. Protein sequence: CASSLGQSNTEAFF.

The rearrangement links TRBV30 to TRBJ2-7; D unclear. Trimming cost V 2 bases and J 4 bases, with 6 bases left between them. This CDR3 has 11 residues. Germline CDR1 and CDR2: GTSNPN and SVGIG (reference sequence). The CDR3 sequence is CAWSNRYEQYF. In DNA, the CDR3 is TGTGCCTGGAGTAACCGGTACGAGCAGTACTTC.

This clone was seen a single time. CDR3 in amino acids: CATSDSGSGAFF. The DNA of the CDR3 is TGTGCCACCAGTGATTCGGGGTCCGGAGCTTTCTTT. The V and J genes are TRBV24-1 and TRBJ1-1; D unresolved. Germline V gene data show CDR1 as KGHDR and CDR2 as SFDVKD. This CDR3 spans 12 amino acids. The V end lost 2 bases, the J end lost 10 bases, and 10 bases lay between the germline ends.

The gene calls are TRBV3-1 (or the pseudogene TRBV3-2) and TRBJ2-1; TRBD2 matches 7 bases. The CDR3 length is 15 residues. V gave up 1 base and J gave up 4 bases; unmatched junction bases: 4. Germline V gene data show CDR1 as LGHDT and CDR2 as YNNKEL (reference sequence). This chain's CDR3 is CASSQGAGEYNEQFF. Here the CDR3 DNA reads TGTGCCAGCAGCCAAGGGGCGGGGGAGTACAATGAGCAGTTCTTC.

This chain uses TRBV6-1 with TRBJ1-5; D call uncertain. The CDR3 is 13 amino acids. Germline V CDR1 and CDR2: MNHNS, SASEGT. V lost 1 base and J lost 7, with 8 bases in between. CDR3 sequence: CASSEVREQPQHF. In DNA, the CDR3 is TGTGCCAGCAGTGAAGTTCGGGAACAGCCCCAGCATTTT.

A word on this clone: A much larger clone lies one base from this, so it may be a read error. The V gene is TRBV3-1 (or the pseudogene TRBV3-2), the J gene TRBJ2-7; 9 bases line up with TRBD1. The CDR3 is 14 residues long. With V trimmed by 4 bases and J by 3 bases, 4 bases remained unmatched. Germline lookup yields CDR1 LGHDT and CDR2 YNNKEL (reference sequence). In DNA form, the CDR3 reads TGTGCCAGCAGCCTACCGGGACAGGGCTACGAGCAGTACTTC. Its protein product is CASSLPGQGYEQYF.

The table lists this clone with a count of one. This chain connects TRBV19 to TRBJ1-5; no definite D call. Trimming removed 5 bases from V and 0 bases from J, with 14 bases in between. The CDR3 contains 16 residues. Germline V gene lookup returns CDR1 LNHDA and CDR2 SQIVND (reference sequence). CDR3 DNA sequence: TGTGCCAGTAGTGTACCGAGGGTGTATAGCAATCAGCCCCAGCATTTT. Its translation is CASSVPRVYSNQPQHF.

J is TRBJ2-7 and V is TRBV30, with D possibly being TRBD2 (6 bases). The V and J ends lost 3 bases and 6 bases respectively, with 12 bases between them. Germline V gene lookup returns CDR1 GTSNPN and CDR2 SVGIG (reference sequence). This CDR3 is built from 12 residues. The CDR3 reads CAWSYRGFEQYF. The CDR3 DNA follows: TGTGCCTGGAGCTACCGGGGGTTCGAGCAGTACTTC.

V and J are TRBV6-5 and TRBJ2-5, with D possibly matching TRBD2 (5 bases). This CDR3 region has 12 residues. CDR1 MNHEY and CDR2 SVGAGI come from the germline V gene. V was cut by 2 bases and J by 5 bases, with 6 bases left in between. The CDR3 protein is CASSYRGETQYF. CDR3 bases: TGTGCCAGCAGTTACCGCGGGGAGACCCAGTACTTC.

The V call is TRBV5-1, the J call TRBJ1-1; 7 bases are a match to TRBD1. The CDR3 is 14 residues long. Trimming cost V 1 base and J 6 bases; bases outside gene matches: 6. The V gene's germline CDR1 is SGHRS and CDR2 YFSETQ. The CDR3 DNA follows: TGCGCCAGCAGCTTGTCGGGACAGACCCCTGAAGCTTTCTTT. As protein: CASSLSGQTPEAFF. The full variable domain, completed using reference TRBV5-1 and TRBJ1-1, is KAGVTQTPRYLIKTRGQQVTLSCSPISGHRSVSWYQQTPGQGLQFLFEYFSETQRNKGNFPGRFSGRQFSNSRSEMNVSTLELGDSALYLCASSLSGQTPEAFFGQGTRLTVV.